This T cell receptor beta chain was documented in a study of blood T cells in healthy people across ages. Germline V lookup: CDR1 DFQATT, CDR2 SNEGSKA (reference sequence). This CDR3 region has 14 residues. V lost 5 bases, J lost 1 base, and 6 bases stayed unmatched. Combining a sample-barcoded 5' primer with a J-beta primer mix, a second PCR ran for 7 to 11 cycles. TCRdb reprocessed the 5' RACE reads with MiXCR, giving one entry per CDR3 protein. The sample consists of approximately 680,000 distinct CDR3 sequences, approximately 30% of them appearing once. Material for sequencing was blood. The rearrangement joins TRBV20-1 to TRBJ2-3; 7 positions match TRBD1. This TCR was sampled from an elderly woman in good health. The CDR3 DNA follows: TGCAGTGCTGCAAAAGGACAGGGCACAGATACGCAGTATTTT. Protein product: CSAAKGQGTDTQYF.